The next 28 T cell receptor beta chains were all read from a single sample in a study of T cell repertoires in cytomegalovirus infection. TCRdb re-analysed the reads in MiXCR, keeping a single row per CDR3 protein. The table shows roughly 120,000 distinct CDR3 sequences, with approximately 30% occurring only once. These receptors' antigens are unknown. The specimen was CD8+ T cells from cultured PBMCs, collected from culture after CMV antigen stimulation. Every receptor here comes from a human donor in good health (CMV status not recorded). Some clones in this sample may be carry-over from other donors' samples.

This clonotype was counted at least ten times. V and J are TRBV7-9 and TRBJ1-2; TRBD1 agrees at 7 bases. The germline V gene has CDR1 SEHNR and CDR2 FQNEAQ (reference sequence). The CDR3 has 18 amino acids. Trimming cost V 3 bases and J 4 bases; bases outside gene matches: 17. The chain's CDR3 is CASSFVTAGTALPYGYTF. The CDR3 nucleotides are TGTGCCAGCAGCTTCGTTACTGCCGGGACAGCTTTACCCTATGGCTACACCTTC.

This clonotype was recorded many times. The chain carries TRBV7-2 and TRBJ1-5; the D is unclear. V lost 5 bases and J 3 bases, leaving 17 bases between the germline ends. The CDR3 spans 16 residues. Per germline, CDR1 SGHTA and CDR2 FQGNSA. The CDR3 DNA reads TGTGCCAGCAGCCCCGGGTTGGCAGACTACAATCAGCCCCAGCATTTT. Translation gives CASSPGLADYNQPQHF.

This clonotype was detected many times. This rearrangement joins TRBV2 to TRBJ1-2; 10 nucleotides agree with TRBD1. Per germline, CDR1 SNHLY and CDR2 FYNNEI. The length of the CDR3 is 13 residues. V gave up 6 bases and J gave up 6 bases; unmatched junction bases: 4. CDR3 sequence reads: CASRRQGANGYTF. DNA for the CDR3: TGTGCCAGCAGGAGACAGGGGGCGAATGGCTACACCTTC.

This chain connects TRBV6-2 or TRBV6-3 to TRBJ1-6, with 7 nucleotides matching TRBD1. This CDR3 contains 15 residues. The germline V gene has CDR1 MNHEY and CDR2 SVGEGT. V was pared by 2 bases and J by 5 bases, with 3 bases of the junction left unmatched. In nucleotides, the CDR3 is TGTGCCAGCAGTTACGCAGGGGGAGATAATTCACCCCTCCACTTT. Translation: CASSYAGGDNSPLHF.

This clonotype was observed a few times. This chain uses TRBV6-5 with TRBJ1-5; maybe TRBD1 (6 bases). The CDR3 is made up of 15 amino acids. From germline, CDR1 is MNHEY and CDR2 SVGAGI. With 6 bases removed from V and 6 bases from J, the gap between germline ends came to 18 bases. CDR3 residues: CASSNGGQIGQPQHF. The CDR3 nucleotides read TGTGCCAGCAGCAACGGGGGCCAGATAGGTCAGCCCCAGCATTTT.

The chain employs TRBV6-1 and TRBJ2-2; 7 bases fit TRBD1. J gave up 0 bases and V 5 bases, and 12 bases lay outside the gene matches. CDR3 size: 18 residues. Germline CDR1 and CDR2: MNHNS and SASEGT. The CDR3 protein is CASSYEPPGQSNTGELFF. The DNA of the CDR3 is TGTGCCAGCAGTTACGAGCCGCCGGGACAGTCGAACACCGGGGAGCTGTTTTTT.

Only a few counts were recorded for this clonotype. The CDR3 bases are TGCAGCGTTGACCAGGACCCCACAGATACGCAGTATTTT. Translation: CSVDQDPTDTQYF. The chain carries TRBV29-1 and TRBJ2-3, with D unresolved. The CDR3 totals 13 residues. Per the germline V gene, CDR1 is SQVTM and CDR2 is ANQGSEA. Trimming left V 3 bases short and J 2 bases short, with 9 bases between.

The V gene is TRBV28, the J gene TRBJ2-7; D is possibly TRBD1 (6 bases). The CDR3 loop spans 13 amino acids. The germline V gene has CDR1 MDHEN and CDR2 SYDVKM. V lost 3 bases, J lost 7 bases, and 13 bases lay in between. CDR3 sequence (DNA): TGTGCCAGCAGTTTCAACAGGGTGGGAGAGCAGTACTTC. Translation gives CASSFNRVGEQYF.

The V gene is TRBV20-1, the J gene TRBJ2-3; tentatively, D is TRBD1 or TRBD2 (5 bases each). Germline V gene data show CDR1 as DFQATT and CDR2 as SNEGSKA (reference sequence). The CDR3 sequence is 16 residues long. V lost 0 bases and J 4 bases, leaving 17 bases between the germline ends. The CDR3 DNA follows: TGCAGTGCTAGAGATGAGGGGCAGGTTTACGCAGATACGCAGTATTTT. Translating it yields CSARDEGQVYADTQYF.

On this clonotype itself: One junction end does not reproduce the germline sequence, and a read error may be involved. This chain uses TRBV6-2 or TRBV6-3 with TRBJ1-5; 8 bases agree with TRBD1. The CDR3 spans 14 residues. Germline V lookup: CDR1 MNHEY, CDR2 SVGEGT. DNA for the CDR3: TGTGCCAGCAGTTACCAACAGGGGGATCAGTCCCAGCATTTT. Protein product: CASSYQQGDQSQHF.

V and J are TRBV24-1 and TRBJ2-1; weak D call: TRBD1 (5 bases). This CDR3 region has 13 residues. The germline CDR1 and CDR2 sequences are KGHDR and SFDVKD. Trimming stripped 7 bases from V and 11 bases from J, with 17 bases between. In nucleotides, the CDR3 is TGTGCCACCAGACTGCAGGACAATCCTAAGCAGTTCTTC. Translated, it gives CATRLQDNPKQFF.

V usage is TRBV4-2 and J usage is TRBJ2-7; weak D call: TRBD2 (5 bases). V gave up 0 bases and J gave up 5 bases, with 17 bases separating them. CDR1 and CDR2 from the germline V gene are LGHNA and YNFKEQ. This CDR3 region has 16 residues. The CDR3 loop is CASSQDLIALADEQYF. The CDR3 DNA reads TGTGCCAGCAGCCAAGACCTAATAGCGCTGGCCGACGAGCAGTACTTC.

This chain connects TRBV5-6 to TRBJ2-5, with D possibly being TRBD1 (6 bases). The CDR3 extends over 14 amino acids. Germline V gene lookup returns CDR1 SGHDT and CDR2 YYEEEE. Between the trimmed V and J ends, which lost 3 bases and 7 bases, there was a span of 16 bases. The CDR3 reads CASSWTEGYGTQYF. CDR3 bases: TGTGCCAGCAGCTGGACAGAGGGTTATGGGACCCAGTACTTC. The full variable domain, in which reference TRBV5-6 and TRBJ2-5 provide the parts outside the CDR3, is DAGVTQSPTHLIKTRGQQVTLRCSPKSGHDTVSWYQQALGQGPQFIFQYYEEEERQRGNFPDRFSGHQFPNYSSELNVNALLLGDSALYLCASSWTEGYGTQYFGPGTRLLVL.

This chain uses TRBV19 with TRBJ2-1, with 12 bases lining up with TRBD2. The CDR3 loop spans 17 amino acids. J lost 3 bases, V lost 6 bases, and 9 bases had no gene match. Germline V gene sequence: CDR1 LNHDA, CDR2 SQIVND (reference sequence). This CDR3 reads CASRGGLAGGIYNEQFF. In DNA form, the CDR3 reads TGTGCCAGTAGGGGAGGGCTAGCGGGGGGGATCTACAATGAGCAGTTCTTC.

This clonotype was seen more than once but under ten times. The chain has TRBV10-3 and TRBJ2-2; the match to TRBD2 covers 9 bases. The CDR3 runs 15 residues. The J segment lost 0 bases and the V segment lost 6 bases, leaving 2 bases of the junction unmatched. Germline V gives CDR1 ENHRY, CDR2 SYGVKD. The CDR3 loop reads CAIRVAGANTGELFF. The CDR3 coding sequence is TGTGCCATCAGGGTAGCGGGGGCGAACACCGGGGAGCTGTTTTTT.

This clonotype was seen only a few times. The CDR3 is CASSTKGSGPQPTISSYEQYF. Written as DNA, the CDR3 is TGTGCCAGCAGCACGAAGGGGTCCGGACCCCAGCCTACTATAAGCTCCTACGAGCAGTACTTC. The chain recombines TRBV7-2 with TRBJ2-7, with D maybe TRBD1 (5 bases). Germline loops: CDR1 SGHTA, CDR2 FQGNSA. The CDR3 extends over 21 amino acids. Trimming shortened V by 5 bases and J by 0 bases, and 32 bases separated the two germline ends.

The chain couples TRBV27 to TRBJ1-5, with D unresolved. Germline CDR1 MNHEY, CDR2 SMNVEV (reference sequence). This CDR3 has 15 amino acids. Trimming left V 4 bases short and J 0 bases short, with 10 bases between. CDR3: CASSSDSYSNQPQHF. The CDR3, as DNA: TGTGCCAGCAGTTCAGACTCTTATAGCAATCAGCCCCAGCATTTT.

The rearrangement links TRBV24-1 to TRBJ2-3; D not resolved. Trimming left V 1 base short and J 2 bases short, with 15 bases between. The CDR3 has 17 amino acids. Germline CDR1 is KGHDR and CDR2 is SFDVKD. The CDR3 sequence: CATSDFPVYTLTDTQYF. In DNA form, the CDR3 reads TGTGCCACCAGTGATTTCCCCGTCTACACCCTCACAGATACGCAGTATTTT.

The rearrangement uses TRBV4-2 and TRBJ2-2; D is uncertain. The CDR3 covers 17 residues. With 1 base removed from V and 2 bases from J, the gap between germline ends came to 14 bases. The V gene's germline CDR1 is LGHNA and CDR2 YNFKEQ. The DNA for the CDR3 is TGTGCCAGCAGCCAAGGTCTGCCGGCCGCAAACACCGGGGAGCTGTTTTTT. Its protein product is CASSQGLPAANTGELFF.

This clonotype was seen at least ten times. This chain joins TRBV7-9 and TRBJ1-6, with D unresolved. The CDR3 has 15 residues. Germline CDR1 reads SEHNR; CDR2 reads FQNEAQ (reference sequence). The ends were cut back, 2 bases at V and 4 bases at J, with 9 bases in the middle. The chain's CDR3 is CASSLRPGYNSPLHF. Written as DNA, the CDR3 is TGTGCCAGCAGCTTAAGGCCGGGATATAATTCACCCCTCCACTTT.

The rearrangement links TRBV28 to TRBJ2-3; D is uncertain. This CDR3 region has 15 residues. Germline-derived CDR1 and CDR2 are MDHEN and SYDVKM. With 4 bases removed from V and 0 bases from J, the gap between germline ends came to 11 bases. The chain's CDR3 is CASSSGETSTDTQYF. The CDR3 coding sequence is TGTGCCAGCAGTTCTGGGGAAACTAGCACAGATACGCAGTATTTT.

This clonotype was seen repeatedly, ten times or more. This rearrangement joins TRBV7-2 to TRBJ1-1; D unresolved. The germline gives CDR1 SGHTA, CDR2 FQGNSA. The CDR3 contains 13 residues. The V end was cut by 3 bases, the J end by 2 bases, with 7 bases between. CDR3 nucleotides: TGTGCCAGCAGCTTCGGAACAAACACTGAAGCTTTCTTT. Translated: CASSFGTNTEAFF. The variable domain in full, completed from reference TRBV7-2 and TRBJ1-1, reads GAGVSQSPSNKVTEKGKDVELRCDPISGHTALYWYRQSLGQGLEFLIYFQGNSAPDKSGLPSDRFSAERTGGSVSTLTIQRTQQEDSAVYLCASSFGTNTEAFFGQGTRLTVV.

At least ten counts were recorded for this clonotype. The chain is built from TRBV7-8 and TRBJ2-5; unclear D gene. Germline V gene sequence: CDR1 SGHVS, CDR2 FQNEAQ. V was clipped by 7 bases and J by 0 bases, with 12 bases between them. The CDR3 is 14 residues long. This chain's CDR3 is CASTVDGNQETQYF. The CDR3, as DNA: TGTGCCAGCACCGTGGACGGAAACCAAGAGACCCAGTACTTC.

This clonotype was observed at least ten times. The V and J genes are TRBV7-8 and TRBJ1-1; no clear D. The CDR3 spans 14 residues. V was shortened by 3 bases and J by 2 bases, with 10 bases between the two germline ends. The germline V gene has CDR1 SGHVS and CDR2 FQNEAQ. CDR3 loop: CASSLDRINTEAFF. CDR3 DNA: TGTGCCAGCAGCTTGGATAGGATAAACACTGAAGCTTTCTTT.

The chain employs TRBV7-6 and TRBJ2-5, with a tentative D call TRBD2 (6 bases). The CDR3 extends over 15 amino acids. V lost 5 bases and J 5 bases, leaving 18 bases between the germline ends. Germline CDR1 SGHVS, CDR2 FNYEAQ. CDR3 protein: CASSPYPLGRETQYF. The DNA for the CDR3 is TGTGCCAGCAGCCCATACCCCTTGGGGAGGGAGACCCAGTACTTC.

This clonotype was seen more than once but under ten times. The chain links TRBV4-3 to TRBJ2-7, with 10 bases that match TRBD1. Per germline, CDR1 LGHNA and CDR2 YSLEER. There are 15 residues in the CDR3. After removal of 4 bases from V and 7 bases from J, the junction contained 10 bases not matched to a gene. CDR3 in amino acids: CASSPLGTGDGEQYF. CDR3 nucleotide sequence: TGCGCCAGCAGCCCATTGGGGACAGGGGATGGTGAGCAGTACTTC.

This clonotype was picked up a small number of times. This chain joins TRBV5-1 and TRBJ1-2, with 7 bases fitting TRBD1. Per the germline V gene, CDR1 is SGHRS and CDR2 is YFSETQ. V lost 0 bases, J lost 6 bases, and 5 bases stayed unmatched. The CDR3 is 14 residues long. The CDR3 here is CASSLGQGADGYTF. DNA for the CDR3: TGCGCCAGCAGCTTGGGACAGGGAGCGGATGGCTACACCTTC.

This clonotype was seen a few times. The J gene is TRBJ2-3, the V gene TRBV7-8, with 10 bases fitting TRBD2. Germline V lookup: CDR1 SGHVS, CDR2 FQNEAQ. This CDR3 has 16 residues. V was pared by 2 bases and J by 2 bases, with 4 bases of the junction left unmatched. This chain's CDR3 is CASSLTLAGNTDTQYF. DNA of the CDR3: TGTGCCAGCAGCTTAACACTAGCGGGGAACACAGATACGCAGTATTTT.